These 18 T cell receptor beta chains were sequenced from one sample in a study of T cells after posttransplantation cyclophosphamide. Cyclophosphamide on days +3 and +4 followed busulfan-fludarabine conditioning and a marrow graft. Repertoires were generated with immunoSEQ multiplex PCR, while TCRdb's copy carries only in-frame clones and drops some. The sample consists of tens of thousands of clones, less than 95% of them appearing once. The starting material was PBMCs, obtained about 60 days after allogeneic stem cell transplant with posttransplant cyclophosphamide. The origin of the receptors is a male patient between 55 and 70 years old who received an allogeneic stem cell transplant from a related donor and was CMV-positive. Some of the T cells might come from the graft donor.

V and J are TRBV29-1 and TRBJ2-5, with D unresolved. The CDR3 has 12 amino acids. Germline values: CDR1 SQVTM, CDR2 ANQGSEA. With 4 bases removed from V and 1 base from J, the gap between germline ends came to 7 bases. CDR3 sequence: CSVGGFQETQYF. The CDR3 nucleotides read TGCAGCGTTGGAGGCTTCCAAGAGACCCAGTACTTC. The full variable domain, its missing parts supplied by reference TRBV29-1 and TRBJ2-5, is SAVISQKPSRDICQRGTSLTIQCQVDSQVTMMFWYRQQPGQSLTLIATANQGSEATYESGFVIDKFPISRPNLTFSTLTVSNMSPEDSSIYLCSVGGFQETQYFGPGTRLLVL.

The chain carries TRBV2 and TRBJ2-1; 7 bases line up with TRBD1. CDR3 length: 13 amino acids. With 5 bases clipped from V and 6 bases from J, the junction kept 4 bases outside the gene matches. Per germline, CDR1 SNHLY and CDR2 FYNNEI. The CDR3 DNA reads TGTGCCAGCAGTAATACAGGGGTCAATGAGCAGTTCTTC. It yields the protein CASSNTGVNEQFF.

The chain recombines TRBV29-1 with TRBJ1-5, with D unclear. This CDR3 is built from 13 residues. With 4 bases removed from V and 0 bases from J, the gap between germline ends came to 7 bases. In germline, CDR1 is SQVTM, CDR2 ANQGSEA. As DNA, the CDR3 is TGCAGCGTTGCTCGGGATAGCAATCAGCCCCAGCATTTT. Translating it yields CSVARDSNQPQHF.

A remark on this clone: This same CDR3 is encoded by further DNA sequences in the sample. The chain employs TRBV25-1 and TRBJ1-2, with unresolved D. Germline V gene data show CDR1 as MGHDK and CDR2 as SYGVNS. V lost 4 bases to trimming and J lost 6 bases, with 12 bases between them. CDR3 length: 13 residues. The CDR3 nucleotides read TGTGCCAGCAGTGCCCAACCAGGCCATGGCTACACCTTC. Encoded protein: CASSAQPGHGYTF.

This clone was seen just once. The chain uses TRBV7-9 and TRBJ2-4; TRBD1 matches at 10 bases. This CDR3 has 17 amino acids. The V gene end was trimmed by 5 bases and the J gene end by 8 bases; junction bases not matched to a gene: 15. Germline assignment: CDR1 SEHNR and CDR2 FQNEAQ (reference sequence). Written as DNA, the CDR3 is TGTGCCAGCAGCACCCCCGGGACAGGGGTCCGCCAGGACATTCAGTACTTC. This encodes CASSTPGTGVRQDIQYF.

As to this clone: A junction boundary mismatches the germline segment, possibly from a read error. The rearrangement uses TRBV4-1 and TRBJ1-5; perhaps TRBD1 as D (5 bases). The CDR3 runs 15 residues. Germline V gene data show CDR1 as MGHRA and CDR2 as YSYEKL. CDR3 amino acids: CASSQGRQGNQPQHF. CDR3 nucleotide sequence: TGCGCCAGCAGCCAAGGAAGGCAGGGCAACCAGCCCCAGCATTTT.

The chain joins TRBV6-1 to TRBJ1-2; D is ambiguous. Germline CDR1 and CDR2: MNHNS and SASEGT. This CDR3 comprises 13 residues. V lost 7 bases and J lost 4, with 13 bases in between. The CDR3 bases are TGTGCCAGCAAGATTTCGGACTCCTATGGCTACACCTTC. This encodes CASKISDSYGYTF.

V gene TRBV15 combines with J gene TRBJ1-2; 9 positions match TRBD1. Germline CDR1 is LNHNV and CDR2 is YYDKDF (reference sequence). CDR3 length equals 15 residues. V dropped 5 bases and J dropped 7; count of bases not matched to a gene: 11. The CDR3 nucleotides are TGTGCCACCAGCCTACCTCCTGGGACAGGGTTTGGCTACACCTTC. Residues: CATSLPPGTGFGYTF.

In this sample, this clone turned up once. The V gene is TRBV19, the J gene TRBJ2-1; D gene uncertain. The CDR3 contains 15 residues. Germline V gene data show CDR1 as LNHDA and CDR2 as SQIVND (reference sequence). Trimming left V 0 bases short and J 0 bases short, with 6 bases between. The CDR3 is CASSIDPRSYNEQFF. CDR3 sequence (DNA): TGTGCCAGTAGTATAGACCCCCGCTCCTACAATGAGCAGTTCTTC.

This clone was observed a single time. The genes are TRBV5-1 and TRBJ2-1, with 7 positions matching TRBD2. The CDR3 runs to 16 residues. With V trimmed by 0 bases and J by 6 bases, 9 bases remained unmatched. In germline, CDR1 is SGHRS, CDR2 YFSETQ. Here the CDR3 DNA reads TGCGCCAGCAGCTTGGCCGGGGAGGGGAGGGGCAATGAGCAGTTCTTC. It yields the protein CASSLAGEGRGNEQFF.

V is TRBV5-4 and J is TRBJ1-2; TRBD1 matches 8 bases. The CDR3 is made up of 15 amino acids. The V segment lost 3 bases and the J segment 1 base; nucleotides outside the gene matches: 5. Germline V CDR1 and CDR2: SGHNT, YYREEE (reference sequence). The CDR3 nucleotides read TGTGCCAGCAGCTCGGGACAGGAGAGTAACTATGGCTACACCTTC. This translates into CASSSGQESNYGYTF.

This chain uses TRBV10-2 with TRBJ1-3; D possibly corresponds to TRBD1 (6 bases). Trimming removed 5 bases from V and 4 bases from J, with 12 bases in between. CDR1 WSHSY and CDR2 SAAADI come from the germline V gene. This CDR3 comprises 14 residues. CDR3: CASSIAGAGNTIYF. In nucleotides, the CDR3 is TGCGCCAGCAGTATCGCAGGGGCGGGAAACACCATATATTTT.

The chain uses TRBV19 and TRBJ2-1, with 7 nucleotides matching TRBD1. The ends lost 3 bases at V and 7 bases at J; junction bases unmatched: 9. Germline-derived CDR1 and CDR2 are LNHDA and SQIVND (reference sequence). This CDR3 comprises 15 residues. CDR3: CASSIIQGHLNEQFF. The CDR3 DNA is TGTGCCAGTAGTATTATACAGGGGCACCTTAATGAGCAGTTCTTC.

Turning to this clone: Relative to the germline gene, one junction end is altered; a read error may explain this. The chain couples TRBV18 to TRBJ1-1; TRBD1 is a possible D gene (6 bases). The CDR3 covers 11 residues. The germline gives CDR1 KGHSH, CDR2 LQKENI. This chain's CDR3 is CASQGDGTTVF. CDR3 nucleotides: TGTGCCAGCCAAGGGGACGGGACAACGGTCTTT.

There are a few counts of this clone. The V gene is TRBV5-1, the J gene TRBJ2-3; D ambiguous. The CDR3 runs 16 residues. CDR1 is SGHRS, CDR2 YFSETQ, per germline. The V gene lost 5 bases and the J gene lost 1 base, with 17 bases spanning the gap. This chain's CDR3 is CASRESPTAGTDTQYF. The CDR3 nucleotides are TGCGCCAGCAGGGAAAGCCCCACTGCGGGCACAGATACGCAGTATTTT.

The V and J genes are TRBV5-6 and TRBJ2-5, with D possibly matching TRBD2 (5 bases). Germline CDR1 SGHDT, CDR2 YYEEEE. V lost 0 bases, J lost 4 bases, and 7 bases lay in between. This CDR3 has 13 residues. The CDR3 region has the DNA TGTGCCAGCAGCTTGGGTGCGGGAGAGACCCAGTACTTC. This encodes CASSLGAGETQYF.

There are a few counts of this clone. This chain connects TRBV6-1 to TRBJ1-2; 7 nucleotides agree with TRBD1. The CDR3 length is 14 residues. The junction had 12 bases not matched to a gene; V was cut back by 6 bases and J by 8 bases. The germline gives CDR1 MNHNS, CDR2 SASEGT. For the CDR3, the DNA is TGTGCCAGCAGGGGACCAGACAGGGTGGGCGGCTACACCTTC. It is translated as CASRGPDRVGGYTF.

The CDR3 sequence is CASSQKGAIEEKLFF. CDR3 bases: TGCGCCAGCAGCCAAAAAGGGGCAATTGAGGAAAAACTGTTTTTT. The chain joins TRBV4-1 to TRBJ1-4; tentative D call: TRBD1 (5 bases). The ends were cut back, 2 bases at V and 8 bases at J, with 15 bases in the middle. From germline, CDR1 is MGHRA and CDR2 YSYEKL. The CDR3 has 15 residues.